A single sample gave rise to the 14 T cell receptor beta chains below, sequenced in a study of T cell responses to AZD1222 COVID-19 vaccine. The protocol was immunoSEQ multiplex PCR, while the TCRdb copy is restricted to in-frame clones and leaves out a portion. The repertoire has roughly 100,000 clones, roughly 87% of them found once; the top ten carry 1.5% to 2%. The source was peripheral blood, collected on day 0 of AZD1222 vaccination. The receptors stem from an adult in good health.

The DNA for the CDR3 is TGTGCCAGTAGTATTGTGGGGGAGGGGGTACCCCAGCATTTT. It yields the protein CASSIVGEGVPQHF. V gene TRBV19 combines with J gene TRBJ1-5; D might be TRBD1 (6 bases). The V end lost 3 bases, the J end lost 10 bases, and 16 bases lay between the germline ends. Germline V CDR1 and CDR2: LNHDA, SQIVND (reference sequence). The length of the CDR3 is 14 residues.

This chain links TRBV4-1 with TRBJ1-5; unclear D gene. Per germline, CDR1 MGHRA and CDR2 YSYEKL. The CDR3 contains 15 residues. Trimming left V 8 bases short and J 3 bases short, with 17 bases between. CDR3: CASSIRGFPNQPQHF. CDR3 coding DNA: TGCGCCAGCTCGATCCGGGGATTCCCCAATCAGCCCCAGCATTTT.

The chain carries TRBV3-1 (or the pseudogene TRBV3-2) and TRBJ1-2; D is unresolved. The germline V gene has CDR1 LGHDT and CDR2 YNNKEL (reference sequence). The CDR3 loop spans 15 amino acids. V lost 5 bases and J 9 bases, leaving 22 bases between the germline ends. CDR3 amino acids: CASSNTPGSGRSYTF. CDR3 coding DNA: TGTGCCAGCAGCAACACCCCGGGATCGGGCCGGAGCTACACCTTC.

The rearrangement links TRBV18 to TRBJ2-7, with D possibly matching TRBD2 (5 bases). This CDR3 is 14 amino acids long. Germline CDR1 KGHSH, CDR2 LQKENI. V lost 5 bases and J 1 base, leaving 12 bases between the germline ends. The CDR3 here is CASSGQRDSYEQYF. The CDR3 DNA is TGTGCCAGCTCAGGCCAGAGGGATTCCTACGAGCAGTACTTC.

The rearrangement joins TRBV3-1 (or the pseudogene TRBV3-2) to TRBJ1-2; 9 bases line up with TRBD1. Germline CDR1 reads LGHDT; CDR2 reads YNNKEL (reference sequence). This CDR3 has 14 amino acids. The J segment lost 2 bases and the V segment lost 4 bases, leaving 2 bases of the junction unmatched. The CDR3 coding sequence is TGTGCCAGCAGCCCGGGACAGGGCAACTATGGCTACACCTTC. As protein: CASSPGQGNYGYTF.

V gene TRBV10-3 combines with J gene TRBJ2-1; D perhaps matches TRBD2 (6 bases). The CDR3 spans 16 residues. Per the germline V gene, CDR1 is ENHRY and CDR2 is SYGVKD. V lost 1 base and J lost 0, with 10 bases in between. The CDR3 spells CAISEFTGDSYNEQFF. In DNA, the CDR3 is TGTGCCATCAGTGAGTTCACGGGGGACTCCTACAATGAGCAGTTCTTC.

This clone was observed a few times. The chain carries TRBV30 and TRBJ1-4; 9 bases map to TRBD1. This CDR3 spans 13 amino acids. V was pared by 4 bases and J by 8 bases, with 5 bases of the junction left unmatched. Germline V gene sequence: CDR1 GTSNPN, CDR2 SVGIG (reference sequence). CDR3 nucleotides: TGTGCCTGGACGACAGGGGGGAAGGAAAAACTGTTTTTT. It is translated as CAWTTGGKEKLFF.

This clone is a singleton in its sample. This chain uses TRBV6-5 with TRBJ1-1; a possible D gene is TRBD1 (5 bases). The CDR3 has 15 residues. From germline, CDR1 is MNHEY and CDR2 SVGAGI. V dropped 7 bases and J dropped 1 base, with 16 bases sitting between them. The CDR3: CASTFRAGGNTEAFF. CDR3 DNA: TGTGCCAGCACCTTTAGGGCGGGGGGGAACACTGAAGCTTTCTTT.

The genes are TRBV30 and TRBJ2-2, with D possibly being TRBD1 (5 bases). CDR1 and CDR2 from the germline V gene are GTSNPN and SVGIG (reference sequence). The CDR3 totals 11 residues. Trimming stripped 3 bases from V and 8 bases from J, with 7 bases between. CDR3 in amino acids: CAWSAGGELFF. CDR3 nucleotide sequence: TGTGCCTGGAGCGCAGGGGGGGAGCTGTTTTTT. Using reference TRBV30 and TRBJ2-2 for the parts outside the CDR3, the full variable domain is SQTIHQWPATLVQPVGSPLSLECTVEGTSNPNLYWYRQAAGRGLQLLFYSVGIGQISSEVPQNLSASRPQDRQFILSSKKLLLSDSGFYLCAWSAGGELFFGEGSRLTVL.

The V and J genes are TRBV15 and TRBJ1-5, with D possibly TRBD1 on 6 matching bases. There are 14 residues in the CDR3. Per germline, CDR1 LNHNV and CDR2 YYDKDF (reference sequence). Trimming stripped 5 bases from V and 6 bases from J, with 14 bases between. The CDR3 reads CATSYGGRTQPQHF. The CDR3 bases are TGTGCCACCAGCTATGGGGGGCGCACTCAGCCCCAGCATTTT.

The V gene is TRBV18, the J gene TRBJ2-2, with TRBD2 matching 11 bases. The CDR3 consists of 17 residues. Trimming removed 5 bases from V and 2 bases from J; junction bases left unmatched: 7. The germline gives CDR1 KGHSH, CDR2 LQKENI. The CDR3 coding sequence is TGTGCCAGCTCATTCTCCGGGACTAGCGGAAACACCGGGGAGCTGTTTTTT. Amino acid sequence: CASSFSGTSGNTGELFF.

CDR3 sequence reads: CASEGPNYEQYF. The CDR3 DNA reads TGTGCCAGTGAGGGACCGAACTACGAGCAGTACTTC. The V gene is TRBV6-5, the J gene TRBJ2-7, with D perhaps being TRBD1 or TRBD2 (5 bases each). The CDR3 has 12 amino acids. Germline V CDR1 and CDR2: MNHEY, SVGAGI. V was shortened by 9 bases and J by 3 bases, with 12 bases between the two germline ends.

The V call is TRBV19, the J call TRBJ2-7; a possible D gene is TRBD2 (5 bases). Germline-derived CDR1 and CDR2 are LNHDA and SQIVND (reference sequence). The V gene lost 5 bases and the J gene lost 2 bases, with 19 bases spanning the gap. This CDR3 comprises 16 residues. As DNA, the CDR3 is TGTGCCAGTAGTCCCGGCCCGGGATTAAGGGCCTACGAGCAGTACTTC. Its protein product is CASSPGPGLRAYEQYF.

This clone was observed a single time. V is TRBV2 and J is TRBJ2-2, with D perhaps being TRBD1 or TRBD2 (6 bases each). Germline CDR1 reads SNHLY; CDR2 reads FYNNEI. The CDR3 is 16 amino acids. V was pared by 7 bases and J by 6 bases, with 21 bases between. CDR3 nucleotide sequence: TGTGCCAGCACCTCTGGAGGGGGTCGGTTCGCCGGGGAGCTGTTTTTT. Its translation is CASTSGGGRFAGELFF.